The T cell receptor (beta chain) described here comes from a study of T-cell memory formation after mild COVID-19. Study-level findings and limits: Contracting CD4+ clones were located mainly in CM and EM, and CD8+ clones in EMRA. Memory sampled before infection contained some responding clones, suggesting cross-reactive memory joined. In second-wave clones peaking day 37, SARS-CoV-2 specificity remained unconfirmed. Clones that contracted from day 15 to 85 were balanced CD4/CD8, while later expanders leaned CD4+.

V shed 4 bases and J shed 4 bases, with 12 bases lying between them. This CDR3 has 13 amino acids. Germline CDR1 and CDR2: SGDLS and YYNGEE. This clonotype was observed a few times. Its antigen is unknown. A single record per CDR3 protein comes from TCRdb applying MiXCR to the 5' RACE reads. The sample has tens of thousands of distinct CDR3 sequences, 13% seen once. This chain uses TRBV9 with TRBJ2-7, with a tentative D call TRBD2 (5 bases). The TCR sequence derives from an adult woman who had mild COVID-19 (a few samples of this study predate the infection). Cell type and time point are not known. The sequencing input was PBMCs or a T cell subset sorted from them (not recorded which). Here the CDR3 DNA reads TGTGCCAGCAGCCCTTCGGACTTTTACGAGCAGTACTTC. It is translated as CASSPSDFYEQYF.